The source of this TCR beta chain is a study of regulatory T cells in long-lasting Graves disease. Assembly of TCR beta libraries relied on iRepertoire HTBI primers together with Arm-PCR of CDR3 regions. TCRdb re-derived calls from the multiplex PCR reads in MiXCR, one entry per CDR3 protein. The profile covers approximately 400,000 distinct CDR3 sequences, with 15% to 18% appearing a single time and over 20% taken by the ten largest. Germline V CDR1 and CDR2: MNHNS, SASEGT. The CDR3 has 13 amino acids. Trimming removed 5 bases from V and 2 bases from J, with 9 bases in between. Stated time point: newly diagnosed GD, antithyroid drugs for less than 3 months. The TCR library was made from RNA extracted from PBMCs.

The rearrangement uses TRBV6-1 and TRBJ1-2; D gene uncertain. The sequence derives from a female donor with Graves disease. The source was peripheral blood mononuclear cells (PBMCs), collected at new diagnosis, from a patient treated with antithyroid drugs. CDR3 nucleotide sequence: TGTGCCAGCAGTCGTATGCTAAACTATGGCTACACCTTC. It specifies CASSRMLNYGYTF.